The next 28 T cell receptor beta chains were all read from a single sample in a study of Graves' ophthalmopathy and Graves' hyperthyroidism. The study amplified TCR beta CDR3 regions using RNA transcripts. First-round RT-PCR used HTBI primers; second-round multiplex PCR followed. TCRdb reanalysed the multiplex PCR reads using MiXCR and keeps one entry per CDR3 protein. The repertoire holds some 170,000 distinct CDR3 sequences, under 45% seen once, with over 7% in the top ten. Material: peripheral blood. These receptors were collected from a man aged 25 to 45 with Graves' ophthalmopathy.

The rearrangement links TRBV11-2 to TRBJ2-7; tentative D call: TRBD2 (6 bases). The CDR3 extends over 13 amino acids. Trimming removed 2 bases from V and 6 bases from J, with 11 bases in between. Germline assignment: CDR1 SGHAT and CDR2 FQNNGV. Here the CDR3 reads CASSLFWGGEQYF. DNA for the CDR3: TGTGCCAGCAGCTTATTCTGGGGAGGCGAGCAGTACTTC.

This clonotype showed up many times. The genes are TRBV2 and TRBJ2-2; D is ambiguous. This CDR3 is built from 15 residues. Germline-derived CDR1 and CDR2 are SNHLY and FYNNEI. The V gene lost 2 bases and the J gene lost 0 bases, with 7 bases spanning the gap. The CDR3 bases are TGTGCCAGCAGTGAACGGCGGACGAACACCGGGGAGCTGTTTTTT. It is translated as CASSERRTNTGELFF.

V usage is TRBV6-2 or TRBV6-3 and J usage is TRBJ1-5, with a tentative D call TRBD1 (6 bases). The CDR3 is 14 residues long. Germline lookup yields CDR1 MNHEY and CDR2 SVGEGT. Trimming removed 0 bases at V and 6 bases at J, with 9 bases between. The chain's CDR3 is CASSYSHRVQPQHF. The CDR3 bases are TGTGCCAGCAGTTACTCCCACAGGGTTCAGCCCCAGCATTTT.

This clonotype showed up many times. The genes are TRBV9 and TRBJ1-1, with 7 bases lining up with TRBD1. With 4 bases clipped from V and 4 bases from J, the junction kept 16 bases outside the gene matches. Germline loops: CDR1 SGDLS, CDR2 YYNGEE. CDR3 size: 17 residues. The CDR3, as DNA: TGTGCCAGCAGCCCCAGGGGGGGGGCAGTCTTGGGCACTGAAGCTTTCTTT. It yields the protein CASSPRGGAVLGTEAFF.

CDR3 DNA: TGCGCCAGCAGCCAATTGGACGGCAATTCACCCCTCCACTTT. The encoded protein is CASSQLDGNSPLHF. This chain joins TRBV4-1 and TRBJ1-6; no definite D call. V was trimmed by 2 bases and J by 7 bases, leaving 9 bases between them. Germline-derived CDR1 and CDR2 are MGHRA and YSYEKL. This CDR3 contains 14 residues.

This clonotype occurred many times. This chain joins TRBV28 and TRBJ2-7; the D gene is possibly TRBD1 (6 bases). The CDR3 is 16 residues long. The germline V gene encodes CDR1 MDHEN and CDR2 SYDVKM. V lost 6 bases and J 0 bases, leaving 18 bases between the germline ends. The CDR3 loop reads CASSFTQGASSYEQYF. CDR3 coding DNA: TGTGCCAGCAGCTTCACACAGGGCGCGAGCTCCTACGAGCAGTACTTC.

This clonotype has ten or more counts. The CDR3 DNA follows: TGCGCCAGCAGCCAAGATTTTAGGGAGACCCAGTACTTC. It specifies CASSQDFRETQYF. This sequence joins TRBV4-3 and TRBJ2-5; D not certain. CDR1 and CDR2 from the germline V gene are LGHNA and YSLEER. Trimming pared 0 bases from V and 5 bases from J, leaving 7 bases between. This CDR3 region has 13 residues.

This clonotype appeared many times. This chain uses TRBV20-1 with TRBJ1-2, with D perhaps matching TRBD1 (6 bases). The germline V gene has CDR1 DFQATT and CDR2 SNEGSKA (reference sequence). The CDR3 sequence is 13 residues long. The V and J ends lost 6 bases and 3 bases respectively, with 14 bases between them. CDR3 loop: CSAVGGRDYGYTF. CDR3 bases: TGCAGTGCAGTCGGGGGCAGGGACTATGGCTACACCTTC.

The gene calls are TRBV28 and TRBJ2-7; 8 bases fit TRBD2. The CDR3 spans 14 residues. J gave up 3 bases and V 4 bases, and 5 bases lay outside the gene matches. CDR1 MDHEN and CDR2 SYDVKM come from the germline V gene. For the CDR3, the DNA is TGTGCCAGCAGTTCCCCGGGAGGGGGCTACGAGCAGTACTTC. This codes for CASSSPGGGYEQYF.

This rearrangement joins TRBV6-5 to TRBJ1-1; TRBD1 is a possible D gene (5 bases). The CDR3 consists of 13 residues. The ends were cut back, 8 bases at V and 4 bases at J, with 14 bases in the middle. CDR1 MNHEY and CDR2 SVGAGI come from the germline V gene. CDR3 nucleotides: TGTGCCAGCCGTTCCTTCGGGGGCACTGAAGCTTTCTTT. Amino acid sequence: CASRSFGGTEAFF.

CDR3 loop: CASSLGGRFTEAFF. The DNA of the CDR3 is TGTGCCAGCAGTCTGGGGGGTAGGTTCACTGAAGCTTTCTTT. The rearrangement uses TRBV6-1 and TRBJ1-1, with D tentatively TRBD1 (5 bases). The CDR3 is 14 residues long. The V end was cut by 5 bases, the J end by 4 bases, with 14 bases between. Germline CDR1 reads MNHNS; CDR2 reads SASEGT.

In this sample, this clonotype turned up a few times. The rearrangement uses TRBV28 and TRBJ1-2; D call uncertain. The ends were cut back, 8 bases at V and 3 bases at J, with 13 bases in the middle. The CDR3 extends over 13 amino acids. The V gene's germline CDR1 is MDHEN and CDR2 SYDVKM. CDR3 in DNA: TGTGCCAGCGGAGGCCTGAGACACTATGGCTACACCTTC. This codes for CASGGLRHYGYTF.

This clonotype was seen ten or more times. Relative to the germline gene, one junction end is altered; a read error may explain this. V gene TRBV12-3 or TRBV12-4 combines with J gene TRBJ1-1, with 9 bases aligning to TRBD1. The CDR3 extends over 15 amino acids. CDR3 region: CASSLADRGDTEAFF. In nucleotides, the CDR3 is TGTGCCAGCAGCTTAGCGGACAGGGGAGACACTGAAGCTTTCTTT.

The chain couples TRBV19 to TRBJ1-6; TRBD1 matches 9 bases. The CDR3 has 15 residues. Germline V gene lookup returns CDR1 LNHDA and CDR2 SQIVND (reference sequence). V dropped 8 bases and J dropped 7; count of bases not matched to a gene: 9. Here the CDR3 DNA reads TGTGCCAGTGGGGTGACAGGGGGAGGAAATTCACCCCTCCACTTT. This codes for CASGVTGGGNSPLHF. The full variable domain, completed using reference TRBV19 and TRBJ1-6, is DGGITQSPKYLFRKEGQNVTLSCEQNLNHDAMYWYRQDPGQGLRLIYYSQIVNDFQKGDIAEGYSVSREKKESFPLTVTSAQKNPTAFYLCASGVTGGGNSPLHFGNGTRLTVT.

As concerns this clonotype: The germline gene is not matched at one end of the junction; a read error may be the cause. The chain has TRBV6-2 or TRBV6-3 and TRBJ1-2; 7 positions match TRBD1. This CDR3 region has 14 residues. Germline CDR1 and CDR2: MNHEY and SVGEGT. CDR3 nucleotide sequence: TGTGCCAGCAGCGAACCCGGGACAGTTTATGGCCACACCTTC. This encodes CASSEPGTVYGHTF.

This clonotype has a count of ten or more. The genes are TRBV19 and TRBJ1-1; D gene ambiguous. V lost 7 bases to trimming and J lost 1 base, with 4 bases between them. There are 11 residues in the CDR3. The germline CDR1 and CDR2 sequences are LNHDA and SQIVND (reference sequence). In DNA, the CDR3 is TGTGCCAGTAATAGGAACACTGAAGCTTTCTTT. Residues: CASNRNTEAFF.

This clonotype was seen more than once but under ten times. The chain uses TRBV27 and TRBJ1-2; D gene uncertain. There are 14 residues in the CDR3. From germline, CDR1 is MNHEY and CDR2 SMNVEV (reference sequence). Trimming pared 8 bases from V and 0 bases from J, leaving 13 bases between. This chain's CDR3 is CASPNVQSNYGYTF. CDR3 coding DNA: TGTGCCAGCCCCAACGTACAGTCTAACTATGGCTACACCTTC.

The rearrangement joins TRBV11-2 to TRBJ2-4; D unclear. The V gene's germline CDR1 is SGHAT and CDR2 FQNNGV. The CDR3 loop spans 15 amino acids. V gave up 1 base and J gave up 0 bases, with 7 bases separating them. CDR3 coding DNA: TGTGCCAGCAGCTTAGGGGCAGCAGCCAAAAACATTCAGTACTTC. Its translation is CASSLGAAAKNIQYF.

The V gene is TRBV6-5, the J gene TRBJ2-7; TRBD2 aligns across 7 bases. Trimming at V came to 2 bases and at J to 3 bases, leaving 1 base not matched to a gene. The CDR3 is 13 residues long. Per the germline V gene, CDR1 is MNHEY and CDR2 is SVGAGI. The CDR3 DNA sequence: TGTGCCAGCAGTTACACGGGGGGCTACGAGCAGTACTTC. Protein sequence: CASSYTGGYEQYF.

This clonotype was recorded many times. The CDR3 spells CASNNAASGGYTF. The CDR3 DNA reads as TGTGCCAGCAATAACGCGGCTTCTGGTGGCTACACCTTC. The V call is TRBV27, the J call TRBJ1-2; D unclear. Germline CDR1 reads MNHEY; CDR2 reads SMNVEV (reference sequence). The CDR3 is 13 amino acids. Trimming removed 7 bases from V and 7 bases from J, with 16 bases in between.

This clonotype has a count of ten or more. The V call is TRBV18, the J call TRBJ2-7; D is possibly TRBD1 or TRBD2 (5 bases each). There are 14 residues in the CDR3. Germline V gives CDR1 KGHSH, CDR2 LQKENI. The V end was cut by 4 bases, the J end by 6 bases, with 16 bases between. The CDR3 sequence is CASSRGTDLSEQYF. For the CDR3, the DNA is TGTGCCAGCTCACGGGGGACCGACCTCAGCGAGCAGTACTTC. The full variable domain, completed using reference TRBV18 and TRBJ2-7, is NAGVMQNPRHLVRRRGQEARLRCSPMKGHSHVYWYRQLPEEGLKFMVYLQKENIIDESGMPKERFSAEFPKEGPSILRIQQVVRGDSAAYFCASSRGTDLSEQYFGPGTRLTVT.

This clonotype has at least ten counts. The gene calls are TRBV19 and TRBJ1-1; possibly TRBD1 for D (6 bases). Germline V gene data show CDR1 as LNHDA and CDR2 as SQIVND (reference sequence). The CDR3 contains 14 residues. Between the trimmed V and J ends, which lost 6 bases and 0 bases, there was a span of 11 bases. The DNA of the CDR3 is TGTGCCAGTAGGCCGGGACAAATGAACACTGAAGCTTTCTTT. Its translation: CASRPGQMNTEAFF.

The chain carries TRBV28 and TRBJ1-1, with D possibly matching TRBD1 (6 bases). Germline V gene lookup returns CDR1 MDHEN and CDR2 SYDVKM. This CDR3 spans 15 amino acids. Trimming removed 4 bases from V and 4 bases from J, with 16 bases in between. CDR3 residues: CASSSRTALGTEAFF. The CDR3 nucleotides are TGTGCCAGCAGTTCAAGGACAGCTCTGGGCACTGAAGCTTTCTTT.

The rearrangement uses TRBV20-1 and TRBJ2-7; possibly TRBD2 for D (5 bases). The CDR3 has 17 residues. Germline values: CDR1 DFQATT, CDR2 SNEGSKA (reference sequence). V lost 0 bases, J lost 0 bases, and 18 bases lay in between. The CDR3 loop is CSARDTASRVPSYEQYF. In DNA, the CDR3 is TGCAGTGCTAGAGATACTGCTAGCCGTGTCCCCTCCTACGAGCAGTACTTC.

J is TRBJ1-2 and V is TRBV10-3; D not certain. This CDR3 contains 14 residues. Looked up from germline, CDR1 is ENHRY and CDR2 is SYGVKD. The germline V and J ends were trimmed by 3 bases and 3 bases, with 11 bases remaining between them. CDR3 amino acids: CAISDRLWDYGYTF. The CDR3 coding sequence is TGTGCCATCAGTGATCGCCTTTGGGACTATGGCTACACCTTC.

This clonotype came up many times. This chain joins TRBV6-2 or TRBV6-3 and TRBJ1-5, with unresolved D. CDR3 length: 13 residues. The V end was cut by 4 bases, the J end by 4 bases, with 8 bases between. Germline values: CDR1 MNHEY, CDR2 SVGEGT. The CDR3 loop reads CASSLRENQPQHF. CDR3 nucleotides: TGTGCCAGCAGTTTAAGGGAAAATCAGCCCCAGCATTTT.

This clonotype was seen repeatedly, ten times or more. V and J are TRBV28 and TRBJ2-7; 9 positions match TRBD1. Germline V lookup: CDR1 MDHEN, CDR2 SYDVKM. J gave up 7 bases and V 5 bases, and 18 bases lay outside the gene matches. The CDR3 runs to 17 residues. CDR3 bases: TGTGCCAGCAGTCCCCCCGGGACAGGGTTAACATCGGGGGAGCAGTACTTC. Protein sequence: CASSPPGTGLTSGEQYF.

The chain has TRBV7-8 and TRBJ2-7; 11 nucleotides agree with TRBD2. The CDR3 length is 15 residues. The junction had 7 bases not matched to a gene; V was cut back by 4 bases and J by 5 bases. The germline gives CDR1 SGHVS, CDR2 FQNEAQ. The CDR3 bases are TGTGCCAGCAGCTCATTAGCGGGAGGGCCGGACGAGCAGTACTTC. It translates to CASSSLAGGPDEQYF.